Shown below are 27 T cell receptor beta chains from a single sample sequenced in a study of Graves' ophthalmopathy and Graves' hyperthyroidism. As the template, RNA transcripts were used to amplify TCR beta CDR3 regions. HTBI-primed first-round RT-PCR preceded second-round multiplex PCR. TCRdb reprocessed the multiplex PCR reads via MiXCR and lists one record per CDR3 protein. The data hold 200,000 to 300,000 distinct CDR3 sequences, with around 45% observed a single time. The material sequenced was peripheral blood. These receptors were obtained from an adult man with Graves' ophthalmopathy.

This clonotype was seen only once. The chain uses TRBV7-9 and TRBJ2-7; tentative D call: TRBD1 (5 bases). Trimming shortened V by 5 bases and J by 2 bases, and 13 bases separated the two germline ends. This CDR3 is built from 14 residues. The germline CDR1 and CDR2 sequences are SEHNR and FQNEAQ (reference sequence). CDR3 sequence reads: CASSPDSTPYEQYF. In DNA form, the CDR3 reads TGTGCCAGCAGCCCCGACAGTACCCCCTACGAGCAGTACTTC.

The CDR3 spells CASSIAQVINQPQHF. The CDR3 DNA reads as TGTGCCAGCAGTATCGCCCAGGTCATCAATCAGCCCCAGCATTTT. This chain uses TRBV28 with TRBJ1-5, with D unclear. The V and J ends lost 5 bases and 3 bases respectively, with 14 bases between them. The germline gives CDR1 MDHEN, CDR2 SYDVKM. This CDR3 has 15 amino acids.

Turning to this clonotype: One junction end does not reproduce the germline sequence, and a read error may be involved. This chain uses TRBV5-8 with TRBJ1-1; D may be TRBD1 (5 bases). From germline, CDR1 is SGHTS and CDR2 YDEGEE. CDR3 length: 16 residues. CDR3 in amino acids: CASSQDSVDRNTEAFF. The CDR3 DNA reads TGCGCCAGCAGCCAAGATTCTGTAGACAGAAACACTGAAGCTTTCTTT. The entire variable domain, with the rest obtained from reference TRBV5-8 and TRBJ1-1, is as follows: EAGVTQSPTHLIKTRGQQATLRCSPISGHTSVYWYQQALGLGLQFLLWYDEGEERNRGNFPPRFSGRQFPNYSSELNVNALELEDSALYLCASSQDSVDRNTEAFFGQGTRLTVV.

This chain connects TRBV29-1 to TRBJ2-2, with a tentative D call TRBD1 (5 bases). The CDR3 runs 13 residues. The V end lost 4 bases, the J end lost 5 bases, and 11 bases lay between the germline ends. Germline V gene sequence: CDR1 SQVTM, CDR2 ANQGSEA. For the CDR3, the DNA is TGCAGCGTTGGGGCAGGGAATACCGGGGAGCTGTTTTTT. It yields the protein CSVGAGNTGELFF.

V and J are TRBV7-4 and TRBJ2-7; 7 bases map to TRBD1. CDR3 size: 19 residues. V trimming: 5 bases; J trimming: 7 bases; junction bases outside the gene matches: 26. Looked up from germline, CDR1 is SGHVT and CDR2 is SQSDAQ. The CDR3 spells CASSPRIGGYRDSREEQYF. CDR3 nucleotide sequence: TGTGCCAGCAGCCCTAGGATCGGTGGTTACCGGGACAGTCGGGAAGAGCAGTACTTC.

The chain links TRBV6-6 to TRBJ2-7, with 7 bases identical to TRBD1. CDR1 MNHNY and CDR2 SVGAGI come from the germline V gene (reference sequence). The V and J ends lost 2 bases and 3 bases, in that order; junction bases with no gene match: 7. This CDR3 is built from 15 residues. The CDR3 loop is CASSYPRDSYYEQYF. The CDR3 DNA follows: TGTGCCAGCAGTTACCCAAGGGACAGCTACTACGAGCAGTACTTC.

This clonotype was counted between two and nine times. This CDR3 is CATRETGRETQYF. In DNA, the CDR3 is TGTGCCACCAGAGAGACAGGGAGGGAGACCCAGTACTTC. V and J are TRBV24-1 and TRBJ2-5, with a weak D call TRBD1 (7 bases). The V and J ends lost 7 bases and 5 bases respectively, with 13 bases between them. The CDR3 spans 13 residues. Germline CDR1 KGHDR, CDR2 SFDVKD.

In DNA, the CDR3 is TGCGCCAGCAGCTTGGCGGGTTACGGAAACACCATATATTTT. It is translated as CASSLAGYGNTIYF. The chain is built from TRBV5-1 and TRBJ1-3, with unresolved D. V was cut by 0 bases and J by 4 bases, with 8 bases left in between. The CDR3 sequence is 14 residues long. Looked up from germline, CDR1 is SGHRS and CDR2 is YFSETQ.

There are a few counts of this clonotype. CDR3 loop: CASNQGLKNGYTF. CDR3 bases: TGTGCCAGCAACCAAGGCCTTAAGAATGGCTACACCTTC. The genes are TRBV2 and TRBJ1-2, with D uncertain. Trimming stripped 7 bases from V and 6 bases from J, with 15 bases between. The CDR3 consists of 13 residues. Germline V gene data show CDR1 as SNHLY and CDR2 as FYNNEI. The whole variable domain, filled in from reference TRBV2 and TRBJ1-2, reads EPEVTQTPSHQVTQMGQEVILRCVPISNHLYFYWYRQILGQKVEFLVSFYNNEISEKSEIFDDQFSVERPDGSNFTLKIRSTKLEDSAMYFCASNQGLKNGYTFGSGTRLTVV.

The V call is TRBV9, the J call TRBJ2-5; D is perhaps TRBD2 (5 bases). The germline V gene encodes CDR1 SGDLS and CDR2 YYNGEE. There are 14 residues in the CDR3. V lost 2 bases, J lost 2 bases, and 10 bases lay in between. As DNA, the CDR3 is TGTGCCAGCAGCGTTACAGCGGTTCAAGAGACCCAGTACTTC. It specifies CASSVTAVQETQYF.

This clonotype occurred once. The CDR3 loop is CASSGQGPAMGYTF. DNA of the CDR3: TGTGCCAGCAGTGGACAGGGGCCAGCTATGGGCTACACCTTC. The rearrangement links TRBV12-3 or TRBV12-4 to TRBJ1-2, with 9 nucleotides matching TRBD1. Germline trimming cut 5 bases from V and 8 bases from J; bases unmatched to any gene: 9. The CDR3 consists of 14 residues.

The chain has TRBV12-3 or TRBV12-4 and TRBJ1-1; 7 nucleotides align to TRBD1. Trimming cost V 9 bases and J 3 bases; bases outside gene matches: 7. The CDR3 extends over 13 amino acids. CDR3 nucleotide sequence: TGTGCCAGTACCGAACAGGGGTACACTGAAGCTTTCTTT. Protein sequence: CASTEQGYTEAFF.

The V and J genes are TRBV10-3 and TRBJ1-1; a weak D match, TRBD1 (6 bases). This CDR3 comprises 17 residues. Germline values: CDR1 ENHRY, CDR2 SYGVKD. Trimming shortened V by 4 bases and J by 3 bases, and 21 bases separated the two germline ends. DNA for the CDR3: TGTGCCATCAGTGTAGGCAGCAGAGGGGGAAAATACACTGAAGCTTTCTTT. Amino acid sequence: CAISVGSRGGKYTEAFF.

The rearrangement links TRBV5-1 to TRBJ2-7, with 9 bases fitting TRBD1. The V segment lost 4 bases and the J segment 4 bases; nucleotides outside the gene matches: 9. The CDR3 length is 15 residues. Germline-derived CDR1 and CDR2 are SGHRS and YFSETQ. The CDR3 spells CASSPLGTGRYEQYF. CDR3 nucleotides: TGCGCCAGCAGCCCACTTGGGACAGGGAGATACGAGCAGTACTTC.

The J gene is TRBJ1-2, the V gene TRBV25-1; 7 bases align to TRBD1. V dropped 8 bases and J dropped 0; count of bases not matched to a gene: 12. CDR1 and CDR2 from the germline V gene are MGHDK and SYGVNS. The CDR3 is 16 amino acids. CDR3 in DNA: TGTGCCAGCCGCCTCCAGGGGGGGGCTTCTAACTATGGCTACACCTTC. Protein product: CASRLQGGASNYGYTF.

The rearrangement uses TRBV3-1 and TRBJ1-1; no reliable D call. V was shortened by 0 bases and J by 5 bases, with 16 bases between the two germline ends. CDR1 LGHDT and CDR2 YNNKEL come from the germline V gene (reference sequence). This CDR3 has 16 residues. Here the CDR3 reads CASSQDRGRLGTEAFF. The CDR3 DNA sequence: TGTGCCAGCAGCCAAGATCGAGGCAGGCTAGGAACTGAAGCTTTCTTT. Complete variable domain (other parts from reference TRBV3-1 and TRBJ1-1): DTAVSQTPKYLVTQMGNDKSIKCEQNLGHDTMYWYKQDSKKFLKIMFSYNNKELIINETVPNRFSPKSPDKAHLNLHINSLELGDSAVYFCASSQDRGRLGTEAFFGQGTRLTVV.

In its sample, this clonotype was seen a few times. The V call is TRBV6-1, the J call TRBJ2-7, with D maybe TRBD1 (5 bases). V lost 5 bases, J lost 6 bases, and 11 bases lay in between. The CDR3 covers 12 residues. The V gene's germline CDR1 is MNHNS and CDR2 SASEGT. CDR3 nucleotide sequence: TGTGCCAGCAGTTACGGCAGGGCCGAGCAGTACTTC. The encoded protein is CASSYGRAEQYF.

The gene calls are TRBV2 and TRBJ1-2; D call uncertain. The germline V and J ends were trimmed by 1 base and 6 bases, with 9 bases remaining between them. The CDR3 length is 13 residues. Germline V gene data show CDR1 as SNHLY and CDR2 as FYNNEI. This chain's CDR3 is CASSEGVGDGYTF. The CDR3 DNA sequence: TGTGCCAGCAGTGAAGGGGTTGGCGATGGCTACACCTTC.

The rearrangement uses TRBV7-3 and TRBJ1-1, with 7 nucleotides matching TRBD1. Germline-derived CDR1 and CDR2 are SGHTA and FQGTGA. V lost 5 bases, J lost 7 bases, and 7 bases stayed unmatched. The CDR3 extends over 13 amino acids. The CDR3 reads CASSPDRAGEAFF. The CDR3 DNA reads TGTGCCAGCAGCCCTGACAGGGCGGGTGAAGCTTTCTTT.

The rearrangement joins TRBV7-2 to TRBJ2-2, with 8 bases identical to TRBD2. The V and J ends lost 5 bases and 4 bases, in that order; junction bases with no gene match: 15. Per germline, CDR1 SGHTA and CDR2 FQGNSA. The CDR3 runs to 18 residues. Written as DNA, the CDR3 is TGTGCCAGCAGCCTGGCGGGAGGTGCCGGGGACCCCACCGGGGAGCTGTTTTTT. Translating it yields CASSLAGGAGDPTGELFF. The complete variable domain, with remaining parts taken from reference TRBV7-2 and TRBJ2-2, reads GAGVSQSPSNKVTEKGKDVELRCDPISGHTALYWYRQSLGQGLEFLIYFQGNSAPDKSGLPSDRFSAERTGGSVSTLTIQRTQQEDSAVYLCASSLAGGAGDPTGELFFGEGSRLTVL.

The table lists this clonotype with a few counts. The gene calls are TRBV20-1 and TRBJ2-7; D remains unclear. The CDR3 is 12 amino acids. V was trimmed by 6 bases and J by 5 bases, leaving 14 bases between them. CDR1 is DFQATT and CDR2 is SNEGSKA in the germline V gene (reference sequence). DNA for the CDR3: TGCAGTGCCAGTAGCAGGCTCGACGAGCAGTACTTC. It encodes CSASSRLDEQYF.

This clonotype was counted between two and nine times. V gene TRBV12-3 or TRBV12-4 combines with J gene TRBJ1-6; D is unclear. V dropped 0 bases and J dropped 8 bases, with 5 bases sitting between them. The CDR3 runs 13 residues. The CDR3 region is CASSLAADSPLHF. CDR3 in DNA: TGTGCCAGCAGTTTAGCGGCGGATTCACCCCTCCACTTT.

There are a few counts of this clonotype. The J gene is TRBJ1-2, the V gene TRBV7-9; 8 bases map to TRBD1. The J segment lost 12 bases and the V segment lost 5 bases, leaving 8 bases of the junction unmatched. This CDR3 has 12 amino acids. Germline V gives CDR1 SEHNR, CDR2 FQNEAQ (reference sequence). CDR3 nucleotide sequence: TGTGCCAGCAGCCTGACAGGGGCCTTCCACACCTTC. Translating it yields CASSLTGAFHTF.

This clonotype was counted only a few times. The chain is built from TRBV7-3 and TRBJ2-7; D might be TRBD1 (5 bases). This CDR3 is 13 amino acids long. Germline CDR1 SGHTA, CDR2 FQGTGA. V lost 5 bases, J lost 0 bases, and 8 bases lay in between. CDR3 in amino acids: CASSPGFSYEQYF. In nucleotides, the CDR3 is TGTGCCAGCAGCCCAGGGTTCTCCTACGAGCAGTACTTC.

The chain recombines TRBV19 with TRBJ1-2; D gene unclear. The CDR3 is made up of 13 amino acids. CDR1 LNHDA and CDR2 SQIVND come from the germline V gene (reference sequence). Trimming removed 1 base from V and 5 bases from J, with 8 bases in between. CDR3 in amino acids: CASSIGRLYGYTF. CDR3 nucleotides: TGTGCCAGTAGTATAGGCAGGCTTTATGGCTACACCTTC. Drawing the rest from reference TRBV19 and TRBJ1-2, the complete variable domain is DGGITQSPKYLFRKEGQNVTLSCEQNLNHDAMYWYRQDPGQGLRLIYYSQIVNDFQKGDIAEGYSVSREKKESFPLTVTSAQKNPTAFYLCASSIGRLYGYTFGSGTRLTVV.

The chain employs TRBV10-3 and TRBJ2-7, with a tentative D call TRBD2 (6 bases). This CDR3 contains 14 residues. Trimming stripped 10 bases from V and 3 bases from J, with 19 bases between. From germline, CDR1 is ENHRY and CDR2 SYGVKD. The CDR3 protein is CATRRAGRYYEQYF. CDR3 nucleotides: TGTGCCACCCGTCGGGCAGGGAGGTACTACGAGCAGTACTTC.

This clonotype has only a few counts. The chain employs TRBV2 and TRBJ2-2; 12 nucleotides match TRBD2. This CDR3 has 17 residues. CDR1 is SNHLY, CDR2 FYNNEI, per germline. J gave up 0 bases and V 6 bases, and 5 bases lay outside the gene matches. The CDR3 nucleotides are TGTGCCAGCAGGCCCGGACTAGCGGGATCGAACACCGGGGAGCTGTTTTTT. Its translation is CASRPGLAGSNTGELFF.